Shown below are 15 T cell receptor beta chains from a single sample sequenced in a study of T cells in women clearing cervical HPV infection. Assay: immunoSEQ multiplex PCR; the TCRdb copy retains only in-frame clones and omits some. The specimen's table records around 17,000 clones. Sequencing was performed on blood buffy coat. The source is a woman between 18 and 69 years old with a cervical HPV16 infection that either progressed to CIN3+ or cleared (not recorded which).

On this clone itself: From the germline J gene comes the end of the CDR3, since the read stops 3 residues before it. The chain has TRBV20-1 and TRBJ2-7; 10 bases are a match to TRBD1. V shed 6 bases, J shed 5 bases, and the junction held 7 bases outside the gene matches. Germline V gene data show CDR1 as DFQATT and CDR2 as SNEGSKA (reference sequence). The CDR3 extends over 13 amino acids. The CDR3 bases that were read are TGCAGTGCAGCCCGACAGGGGGCCGACGAG. It encodes CSAARQGADE. The CDR3 in its entirety is CSAARQGADEQYF.

The CDR3 here is CASSYRGQLSQPQHF. Partial CDR3 DNA: TGTGCCAGTAGTTACAGGGGGCAATTGTCACAGCCC. V and J are TRBV19 and TRBJ1-5; 9 bases are a match to TRBD1. The read terminates 3 residues ahead of where the CDR3 ends, so the germline J gene completes it. The germline V gene has CDR1 LNHDA and CDR2 SQIVND (reference sequence). The CDR3 is 15 amino acids. V was clipped by 5 bases and J by 7 bases; unmatched bases: 9.

Incomplete CDR3 DNA: TGTGCCACCAGCAGAGGTGGACAGGCCAATCAGCCC. As protein: CATSRGGQANQP. The full CDR3 reads CATSRGGQANQPQHF. The rearrangement links TRBV15 to TRBJ1-5; TRBD1 matches 7 bases. With the read ending 3 residues before the CDR3 end, the germline J gene is used to fill in that end. The CDR3 has 15 amino acids. V lost 1 base to trimming and J lost 3 bases; unmatched junction nucleotides: 3. CDR1 LNHNV and CDR2 YYDKDF come from the germline V gene (reference sequence).

In regard to this clone: The sequenced fragment ends 3 residues before the CDR3 boundary, so the rest is inferred from the germline J gene. The chain uses TRBV20-1 and TRBJ1-2; possible D gene TRBD1, 6 bases. The germline V gene has CDR1 DFQATT and CDR2 SNEGSKA (reference sequence). The CDR3 is 11 amino acids. V was clipped by 6 bases and J by 7 bases, with 12 bases between them. The CDR3 reads CSATRTAGYTF. CDR3 DNA, as far as it was read: TGCAGTGCCACCAGGACAGCTGGC.

Note on this clone: The missing CDR3 end, 3 residues past where the read stops, is filled in from the germline J gene. This chain joins TRBV7-2 and TRBJ1-5; a possible D gene is TRBD1 (6 bases). This CDR3 has 15 residues. The V and J ends lost 5 bases and 5 bases respectively, with 16 bases between them. Germline CDR1 SGHTA, CDR2 FQGNSA. The CDR3 loop reads CASSLEGGRDQPQHF. The DNA read from the CDR3 is TGTGCCAGCAGCCTCGAGGGGGGGCGAGATCAGCCC. Full variable domain (outside the CDR3, taken from reference TRBV7-2 and TRBJ1-5): GAGVSQSPSNKVTEKGKDVELRCDPISGHTALYWYRQSLGQGLEFLIYFQGNSAPDKSGLPSDRFSAERTGGSVSTLTIQRTQQEDSAVYLCASSLEGGRDQPQHFGDGTRLSIL.

Worth noting for this clone: Read data end 3 residues before the CDR3 end; the end is taken from the germline J gene. The genes are TRBV5-6 and TRBJ2-3; TRBD1 matches at 7 bases. The CDR3 is 14 amino acids. V shed 2 bases and J 2 bases; nucleotides not matched to a gene: 2. Germline V gene data show CDR1 as SGHDT and CDR2 as YYEEEE. The CDR3 reads CASSFDRVTDTQYF. The CDR3 bases that were read are TGTGCCAGCAGCTTTGACAGGGTCACAGATACG.

Regarding this clone: Sequencing ends 3 residues short of the CDR3 end; the germline J gene provides the rest. The chain carries TRBV5-6 and TRBJ1-5, with 7 bases that match TRBD1. Per germline, CDR1 SGHDT and CDR2 YYEEEE. The CDR3 is made up of 13 amino acids. J gave up 5 bases and V 4 bases, and 3 bases lay outside the gene matches. The CDR3 protein is CASSRGGDQPQHF. Partial CDR3 DNA: TGTGCCAGCAGCCGAGGGGGCGATCAGCCC.

Concerning this clone: The CDR3 is cut off 3 residues early in the read; its end comes from the germline J gene. V is TRBV20-1 and J is TRBJ2-4; D is possibly TRBD1 (5 bases). In germline, CDR1 is DFQATT, CDR2 SNEGSKA (reference sequence). The CDR3 spans 12 residues. The CDR3 sequence is CSAPAQGNVQYF. The CDR3 DNA, read in part, is TGCAGTGCCCCGGCCCAGGGTAACGTT.

On this clone itself: The DNA ends 3 residues before the CDR3 does, and the rest of the CDR3 is filled in from the germline J gene. The chain has TRBV18 and TRBJ1-3; D is perhaps TRBD1 (6 bases). The length of the CDR3 is 13 residues. Germline values: CDR1 KGHSH, CDR2 LQKENI. The CDR3 loop is CASSPEQGLTIYF. The CDR3 bases that were read are TGTGCCAGCTCACCCGAACAGGGATTAACC.

About this clone itself: The read is 3 residues too short to cover the CDR3 end, so that end is filled in from the germline J gene. The V and J genes are TRBV7-2 and TRBJ1-5, with D possibly TRBD1 on 5 matching bases. Trimming pared 5 bases from V and 0 bases from J, leaving 11 bases between. This CDR3 has 15 residues. Germline V gene lookup returns CDR1 SGHTA and CDR2 FQGNSA. CDR3 bases read: TGTGCCAGCAGCCTAGGGACTGATAGCAATCAGCCC. As protein: CASSLGTDSNQP. The CDR3 in its entirety is CASSLGTDSNQPQHF.

Details on this clone: The read stops 3 residues short of the end of the CDR3; the missing end is completed from the germline J gene. This chain links TRBV15 with TRBJ2-4; the D gene is possibly TRBD1 (6 bases). The V gene's germline CDR1 is LNHNV and CDR2 YYDKDF (reference sequence). The V end was cut by 0 bases, the J end by 3 bases, with 9 bases between. CDR3 size: 15 residues. The CDR3 here is CATSREGAHKNIQYF. The sequenced part of the CDR3 DNA is TGTGCCACCAGCAGAGAGGGGGCTCACAAAAACATT. The variable domain in full, completed from reference TRBV15 and TRBJ2-4, reads DAMVIQNPRYQVTQFGKPVTLSCSQTLNHNVMYWYQQKSSQAPKLLFHYYDKDFNNEADTPDNFQSRRPNTSFCFLDIRSPGLGDTAMYLCATSREGAHKNIQYFGAGTRLSVL.

The CDR3 spells CASGVLGAGNSPLHF. CDR3 bases read: TGTGCCAGCGGTGTTCTGGGGGCAGGGAATTCACCC. The rearrangement links TRBV2 to TRBJ1-6, with D possibly being TRBD1 (6 bases). Coverage ceases 3 residues before the CDR3 finishes, and the germline J gene fills in the end. V was clipped by 8 bases and J by 7 bases, with 18 bases between them. The germline CDR1 and CDR2 sequences are SNHLY and FYNNEI. The CDR3 is 15 residues long. The full variable domain, in which reference TRBV2 and TRBJ1-6 provide the parts outside the CDR3, is EPEVTQTPSHQVTQMGQEVILRCVPISNHLYFYWYRQILGQKVEFLVSFYNNEISEKSEIFDDQFSVERPDGSNFTLKIRSTKLEDSAMYFCASGVLGAGNSPLHFGNGTRLTVT.

Comments on this clone: Sequencing ends 3 residues short of the CDR3 end; the germline J gene provides the rest. V gene TRBV7-9 combines with J gene TRBJ2-1; 7 bases map to TRBD2. The CDR3 has 15 residues. Germline lookup yields CDR1 SEHNR and CDR2 FQNEAQ (reference sequence). With 2 bases clipped from V and 1 base from J, the junction kept 2 bases outside the gene matches. The CDR3 here is CASSLSGVSYNEQFF. The CDR3 DNA, read in part, is TGTGCCAGCAGCTTAAGCGGGGTGTCCTACAATGAG. Full variable domain (remainder filled in from reference TRBV7-9 and TRBJ2-1): DTGVSQNPRHKITKRGQNVTFRCDPISEHNRLYWYRQTLGQGPEFLTYFQNEAQLEKSRLLSDRFSAERPKGSFSTLEIQRTEQGDSAMYLCASSLSGVSYNEQFFGPGTRLTVL.

Remarks on this clone: The read terminates 3 residues ahead of where the CDR3 ends, so the germline J gene completes it. The V gene is TRBV7-2, the J gene TRBJ2-7; D is perhaps TRBD1 (5 bases). This CDR3 spans 15 amino acids. V dropped 1 base and J dropped 2 bases, with 12 bases sitting between them. Per the germline V gene, CDR1 is SGHTA and CDR2 is FQGNSA. The CDR3 here is CASSLGAGIPYEQYF. The part of the CDR3 DNA that was read is TGTGCCAGCAGCTTAGGGGCAGGGATCCCCTACGAG.

Turning to this clone: Read sequence stops 3 residues before the CDR3 end, and the germline J gene provides the missing end. This sequence joins TRBV19 and TRBJ2-3, with D perhaps matching TRBD1 (6 bases). The CDR3 is made up of 14 amino acids. CDR1 is LNHDA and CDR2 is SQIVND in the germline V gene (reference sequence). Trimming left V 6 bases short and J 4 bases short, with 14 bases between. This CDR3 is CASSSLGASDTQYF. Partial CDR3 DNA: TGTGCCAGTAGCAGTTTGGGGGCCTCAGATACG.